The 17 T cell receptor beta chains in this list originate from one sample, sequenced in a study of T cell responses to AZD1222 COVID-19 vaccine. Generated by immunoSEQ multiplex PCR, the TCRdb table keeps only in-frame clones and is missing some. The sample yields 90,000 to 110,000 clones, 89% seen once. This specimen was peripheral blood, taken 28 days after the second AZD1222 dose. The receptors shown here come from an adult who received the AZD1222 COVID-19 vaccine.

The chain has TRBV11-1 and TRBJ2-7; 10 positions agree with TRBD2. CDR3 length: 16 residues. From germline, CDR1 is SGHAT and CDR2 FQDESV (reference sequence). With 1 base clipped from V and 0 bases from J, the junction kept 3 bases outside the gene matches. The CDR3 nucleotides read TGTGCCAGCAGCTTAGGGGGACTAGCGAGCTCCTACGAGCAGTACTTC. Protein: CASSLGGLASSYEQYF.

The chain couples TRBV27 to TRBJ1-1; possible D gene TRBD1, 5 bases. Germline V gene sequence: CDR1 MNHEY, CDR2 SMNVEV (reference sequence). The V gene lost 5 bases and the J gene lost 5 bases, with 12 bases spanning the gap. CDR3 length: 13 amino acids. The CDR3 loop reads CASSKVWGTEAFF. CDR3 nucleotide sequence: TGTGCCAGCAGTAAAGTTTGGGGGACTGAAGCTTTCTTT.

This clone was seen once. CDR3 protein: CASSAGTGGYGYTF. In DNA, the CDR3 is TGTGCCAGCAGTGCCGGGACAGGAGGCTATGGCTACACCTTC. The rearrangement links TRBV6-6 to TRBJ1-2; 8 bases match TRBD1. Germline V gene data show CDR1 as MNHNY and CDR2 as SVGAGI (reference sequence). The J segment lost 4 bases and the V segment lost 5 bases, leaving 6 bases of the junction unmatched. CDR3 length: 14 residues.

V is TRBV4-3 and J is TRBJ1-2; D might be TRBD1 (6 bases). From germline, CDR1 is LGHNA and CDR2 YSLEER. V shed 4 bases and J shed 0 bases, with 12 bases lying between them. The CDR3 has 15 residues. CDR3 protein: CASSLLRGTNYGYTF. In DNA form, the CDR3 reads TGCGCCAGCAGCCTACTAAGGGGGACTAACTATGGCTACACCTTC.

The rearrangement links TRBV4-1 to TRBJ2-1; no definite D call. Trimming pared 2 bases from V and 0 bases from J, leaving 14 bases between. The CDR3 runs 17 residues. Germline CDR1 MGHRA, CDR2 YSYEKL. The CDR3, as DNA: TGCGCCAGCAGCCAATCTTCGGCCGAATTCTCCTACAATGAGCAGTTCTTC. Its protein product is CASSQSSAEFSYNEQFF.

The chain joins TRBV28 to TRBJ1-3; no clear D gene. The CDR3 is 13 amino acids. The V gene's germline CDR1 is MDHEN and CDR2 SYDVKM. Between the trimmed V and J ends, which lost 5 bases and 2 bases, there was a span of 7 bases. The CDR3 region is CASSPPTGNTIYF. The CDR3, as DNA: TGTGCCAGCAGTCCGCCAACTGGAAACACCATATATTTT.

The chain is built from TRBV4-1 and TRBJ1-6; 9 nucleotides agree with TRBD1. This CDR3 has 15 amino acids. Trimming removed 6 bases from V and 7 bases from J; junction bases left unmatched: 7. CDR1 and CDR2 from the germline V gene are MGHRA and YSYEKL. CDR3 residues: CASRRPGTGNSPLHF. Written as DNA, the CDR3 is TGCGCCAGCAGGCGCCCCGGGACAGGGAATTCACCCCTCCACTTT.

The chain employs TRBV4-2 and TRBJ1-4; 7 nucleotides agree with TRBD1. CDR1 LGHNA and CDR2 YNFKEQ come from the germline V gene. The length of the CDR3 is 15 residues. Trimming at V came to 6 bases and at J to 7 bases, leaving 11 bases not matched to a gene. As DNA, the CDR3 is TGTGCCAGCAGACCCCAGGGGGGCGGGGGTGAAAAACTGTTTTTT. Encoded protein: CASRPQGGGGEKLFF.

For the CDR3, the DNA is TGTGCCACCAGCCGTTCACGAGGTGGAGGGGTCACAGATACGCAGTATTTT. This sequence encodes CATSRSRGGGVTDTQYF. The chain uses TRBV15 and TRBJ2-3; a weak D match, TRBD2 (6 bases). Germline values: CDR1 LNHNV, CDR2 YYDKDF (reference sequence). Trimming removed 5 bases from V and 2 bases from J, with 20 bases in between. The CDR3 extends over 17 amino acids. Complete variable domain (other parts from reference TRBV15 and TRBJ2-3): DAMVIQNPRYQVTQFGKPVTLSCSQTLNHNVMYWYQQKSSQAPKLLFHYYDKDFNNEADTPDNFQSRRPNTSFCFLDIRSPGLGDTAMYLCATSRSRGGGVTDTQYFGPGTRLTVL.

The chain employs TRBV28 and TRBJ2-7; D gene uncertain. The CDR3 length is 11 residues. The germline V gene has CDR1 MDHEN and CDR2 SYDVKM. V shed 3 bases and J shed 4 bases, with 4 bases lying between them. Written as DNA, the CDR3 is TGTGCCAGCAGTTTTCGGTACGAGCAGTACTTC. It yields the protein CASSFRYEQYF. The complete variable domain, with remaining parts taken from reference TRBV28 and TRBJ2-7, reads DVKVTQSSRYLVKRTGEKVFLECVQDMDHENMFWYRQDPGLGLRLIYFSYDVKMKEKGDIPEGYSVSREKKERFSLILESASTNQTSMYLCASSFRYEQYFGPGTRLTVT.

The V call is TRBV19, the J call TRBJ2-7; no clear D gene. Per germline, CDR1 LNHDA and CDR2 SQIVND (reference sequence). Trimming took 4 bases from V and 4 from J, leaving 11 bases between them. The CDR3 runs to 13 residues. For the CDR3, the DNA is TGTGCCAGTAGTACCGTGAGCTTTTACGAGCAGTACTTC. Translated: CASSTVSFYEQYF.

This chain links TRBV27 with TRBJ2-7, with 11 bases aligning to TRBD2. Unmatched junction bases numbered 6, after V lost 2 bases and J lost 3 bases. CDR3 length: 16 residues. Germline-derived CDR1 and CDR2 are MNHEY and SMNVEV (reference sequence). DNA for the CDR3: TGTGCCAGCAGTTTAACCGGGACTAGCGGTCTCTACGAGCAGTACTTC. As protein: CASSLTGTSGLYEQYF.

This chain connects TRBV10-1 to TRBJ2-1; 8 nucleotides line up with TRBD1. Germline assignment: CDR1 WNHNN and CDR2 SYGVQD (reference sequence). CDR3 length: 15 residues. Unmatched junction bases numbered 13, after V lost 6 bases and J lost 9 bases. The DNA of the CDR3 is TGCGCCAGCAGGGCCGGGACAGGCACGAGTAGTGAGCAGTTCTTC. This codes for CASRAGTGTSSEQFF.

V is TRBV20-1 and J is TRBJ1-1, with D hard to call. The germline gives CDR1 DFQATT, CDR2 SNEGSKA (reference sequence). CDR3 length: 13 amino acids. The ends were cut back, 3 bases at V and 0 bases at J, with 8 bases in the middle. CDR3 in amino acids: CSASLSLNTEAFF. CDR3 DNA sequence: TGCAGTGCTAGTCTCTCCCTGAACACTGAAGCTTTCTTT.

The rearrangement links TRBV7-3 to TRBJ2-6, with 11 bases aligning to TRBD1. The V gene's germline CDR1 is SGHTA and CDR2 FQGTGA. V lost 6 bases to trimming and J lost 0 bases; unmatched junction nucleotides: 4. The CDR3 runs to 17 residues. The CDR3 loop is CASSWTGGSSGANVLTF. CDR3 DNA sequence: TGTGCCAGCAGTTGGACAGGGGGCTCCTCTGGGGCCAACGTCCTGACTTTC. The full variable domain, with the rest looked up from reference TRBV7-3 and TRBJ2-6, is GAGVSQTPSNKVTEKGKYVELRCDPISGHTALYWYRQSLGQGPEFLIYFQGTGAADDSGLPNDRFFAVRPEGSVSTLKIQRTERGDSAVYLCASSWTGGSSGANVLTFGAGSRLTVL.

This rearrangement joins TRBV7-2 to TRBJ1-1; no clear D gene. From germline, CDR1 is SGHTA and CDR2 FQGNSA. The CDR3 is 13 amino acids. V dropped 5 bases and J dropped 0 bases, with 7 bases sitting between them. The CDR3 sequence: CASSRSLNTEAFF. The CDR3 nucleotides are TGTGCCAGCAGCCGGTCCCTGAACACTGAAGCTTTCTTT.

This clone was seen more than once but under ten times. The chain joins TRBV10-3 to TRBJ1-1; tentatively, D is TRBD1 (6 bases). V lost 6 bases and J 5 bases, leaving 16 bases between the germline ends. Germline V gives CDR1 ENHRY, CDR2 SYGVKD. The CDR3 is made up of 14 amino acids. DNA of the CDR3: TGTGCCATCAGCGGAACAGGGAGCATAACTGAAGCTTTCTTT. Its translation is CAISGTGSITEAFF.